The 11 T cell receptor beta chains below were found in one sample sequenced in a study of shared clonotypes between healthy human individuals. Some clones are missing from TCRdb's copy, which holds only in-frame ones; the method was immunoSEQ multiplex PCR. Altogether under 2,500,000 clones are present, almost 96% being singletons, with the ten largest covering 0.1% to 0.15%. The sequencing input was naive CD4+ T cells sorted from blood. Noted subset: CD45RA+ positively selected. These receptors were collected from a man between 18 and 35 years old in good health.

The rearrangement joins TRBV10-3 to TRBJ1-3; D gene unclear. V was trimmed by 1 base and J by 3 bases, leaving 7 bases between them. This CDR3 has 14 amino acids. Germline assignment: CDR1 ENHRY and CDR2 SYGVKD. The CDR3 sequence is CAISEFQNGNTIYF. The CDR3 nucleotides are TGTGCCATCAGTGAGTTTCAGAATGGAAACACCATATATTTT.

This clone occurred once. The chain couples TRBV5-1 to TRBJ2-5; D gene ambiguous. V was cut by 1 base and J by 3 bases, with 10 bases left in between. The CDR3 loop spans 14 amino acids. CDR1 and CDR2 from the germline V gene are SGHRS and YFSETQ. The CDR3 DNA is TGCGCCAGCAGCTTGTTAAGTCCCGAAGAGACCCAGTACTTC. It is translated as CASSLLSPEETQYF.

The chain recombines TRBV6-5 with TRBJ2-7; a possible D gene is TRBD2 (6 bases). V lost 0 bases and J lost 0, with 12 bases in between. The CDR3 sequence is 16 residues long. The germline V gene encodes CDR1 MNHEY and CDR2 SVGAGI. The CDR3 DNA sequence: TGTGCCAGCAGTTACTCTGCTAGCGCGGACTCCTACGAGCAGTACTTC. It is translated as CASSYSASADSYEQYF.

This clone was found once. CDR3 DNA: TGCGCCAGCAGCCACGTGGGACGGTACTCTGGAAACACCATATATTTT. It codes for CASSHVGRYSGNTIYF. The chain is built from TRBV4-1 and TRBJ1-3; D may be TRBD1 (5 bases). Germline V CDR1 and CDR2: MGHRA, YSYEKL. The V end was cut by 3 bases, the J end by 0 bases, with 12 bases between. The CDR3 contains 16 residues.

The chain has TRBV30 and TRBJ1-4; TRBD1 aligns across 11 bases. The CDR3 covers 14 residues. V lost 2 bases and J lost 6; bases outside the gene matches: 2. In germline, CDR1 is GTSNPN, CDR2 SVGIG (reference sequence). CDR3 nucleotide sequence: TGTGCCTGGAGTCCGGGACAGGGGGATGAAAAACTGTTTTTT. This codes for CAWSPGQGDEKLFF.

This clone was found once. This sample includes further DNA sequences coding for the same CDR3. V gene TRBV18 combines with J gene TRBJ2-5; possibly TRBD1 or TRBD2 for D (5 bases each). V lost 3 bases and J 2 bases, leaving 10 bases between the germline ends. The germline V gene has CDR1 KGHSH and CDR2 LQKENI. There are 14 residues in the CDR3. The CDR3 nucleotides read TGTGCCAGCTCACCCGGGGCAGAACAAGAGACCCAGTACTTC. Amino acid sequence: CASSPGAEQETQYF.

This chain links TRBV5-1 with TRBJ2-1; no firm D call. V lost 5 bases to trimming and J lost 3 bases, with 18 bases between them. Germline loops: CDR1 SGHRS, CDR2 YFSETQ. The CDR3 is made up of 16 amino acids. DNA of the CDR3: TGCGCCAGCAGAACGGCGGCGGCAGGCGGCTACAATGAGCAGTTCTTC. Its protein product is CASRTAAAGGYNEQFF.

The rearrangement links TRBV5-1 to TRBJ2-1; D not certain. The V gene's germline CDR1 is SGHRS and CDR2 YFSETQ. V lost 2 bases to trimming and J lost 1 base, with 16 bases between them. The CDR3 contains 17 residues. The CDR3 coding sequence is TGCGCCAGCAGCTTATCCTCAGGCTACCGGTCCTACAATGAGCAGTTCTTC. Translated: CASSLSSGYRSYNEQFF.

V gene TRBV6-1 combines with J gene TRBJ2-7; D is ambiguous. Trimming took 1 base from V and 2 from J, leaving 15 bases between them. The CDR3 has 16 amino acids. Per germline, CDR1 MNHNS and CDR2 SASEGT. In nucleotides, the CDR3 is TGTGCCAGCAGTGAAGGATATGGCAGACAACCCTACGAGCAGTACTTC. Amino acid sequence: CASSEGYGRQPYEQYF.

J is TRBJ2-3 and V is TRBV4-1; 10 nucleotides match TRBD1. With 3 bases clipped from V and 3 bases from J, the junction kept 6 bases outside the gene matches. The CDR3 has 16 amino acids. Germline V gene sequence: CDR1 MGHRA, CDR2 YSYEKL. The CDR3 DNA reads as TGCGCCAGCAGCCAGCGGGACAGGGGAGGGACAGATACGCAGTATTTT. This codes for CASSQRDRGGTDTQYF.

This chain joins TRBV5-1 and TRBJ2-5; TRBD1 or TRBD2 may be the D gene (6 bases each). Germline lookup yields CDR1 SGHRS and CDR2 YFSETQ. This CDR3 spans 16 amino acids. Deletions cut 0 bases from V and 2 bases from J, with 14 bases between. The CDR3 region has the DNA TGCGCCAGCAGCTTGGCGAGGGGGGAGATACAAGAGACCCAGTACTTC. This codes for CASSLARGEIQETQYF.